This T cell receptor (beta chain) emerged from a study of technical replicates of blood from a handful of donors. The J segment lost 8 bases and the V segment lost 4 bases, leaving 12 bases of the junction unmatched. The CDR3 length is 15 residues. The germline V gene has CDR1 SGHRS and CDR2 YFSETQ. This clone showed up just a few times. Profiling relied on immunoSEQ multiplex PCR, and the TCRdb table lists in-frame clones only, not all of them. Of around 92,000 clones in the sample, under 97% were seen once. This receptor was taken from a human donor in good health. Sequenced: T cells isolated from PBMCs. The rearrangement joins TRBV5-1 to TRBJ1-2, with 9 bases aligning to TRBD1. This CDR3 is CASSAPGTGMEGYTF. CDR3 DNA sequence: TGCGCCAGCAGCGCGCCCGGGACAGGGATGGAAGGCTACACCTTC. Complete variable domain (other parts from reference TRBV5-1 and TRBJ1-2): KAGVTQTPRYLIKTRGQQVTLSCSPISGHRSVSWYQQTPGQGLQFLFEYFSETQRNKGNFPGRFSGRQFSNSRSEMNVSTLELGDSALYLCASSAPGTGMEGYTFGSGTRLTVV.